This T cell receptor (beta chain) was captured in a study of blood T cell repertoires in COVID-19. Study details: COVID-19 samples from acute and convalescent phases originated in the United States, Italy and Spain. From T cells, B-cell-depleted T cells, or PBMCs came the material, which was cDNA or gDNA.

Germline CDR1 is MNHNS and CDR2 is SASEGT. V dropped 4 bases and J dropped 2; count of bases not matched to a gene: 14. The CDR3 is 19 residues long. In the authors' workflow: Amplification from reference gene primers served as the basis for estimated nucleated cell counts. The table came from immunoSEQ multiplex PCR; TCRdb's copy has only in-frame clones and leaves some out. The V and J calls and the clone size are those of that table, but D and trimming were determined from the DNA. Among nearly 15,000 clones listed, roughly 90% were seen once. The sample consisted of peripheral blood. V gene TRBV6-1 combines with J gene TRBJ2-3, with 11 bases identical to TRBD2. The TCR originated in a human donor in a cohort sampled during active COVID-19. This chain's CDR3 is CASSAASGGTQINTDTQYF. CDR3 sequence (DNA): TGTGCCAGCAGTGCCGCTAGCGGGGGGACCCAAATTAACACAGATACGCAGTATTTT.